A selection of T cell receptor beta chains follows, all from one sample in a study of post-analysis software for immune sequencing data. MiXCR was run by TCRdb on the PCR reads, yielding one entry per CDR3 protein. The table lists hundreds of thousands of distinct CDR3 sequences, less than 45% of them singletons, with 12% in the top ten. Specimen: blood. The receptor set was obtained from a girl aged 5 to 17 with multiple sclerosis. The CDR3 runs from the conserved cysteine through the conserved F or W. A D gene is named only where the DNA matches it firmly. Some rows mark clone size as missing; the rest say once, few, many or name a class of expanded clone.

j_gene	d_gene	len	v_gene	abundance	CDR3nt	CDR3aa
TRBJ1-2	NA	15	TRBV6-1	few	TGTGCCAGCAGTGAACACCGGGGACGGAATTATGGCTACACCTTC	CASSEHRGRNYGYTF
TRBJ1-2	NA	16	TRBV20-1	NA	TGCAGTGCTAGAGAAGTCTCAGCAGGTCCCATGGCCGGCTACATCTTC	CSAREVSAGPMAGYIF
TRBJ2-7	TRBD1	16	TRBV24-1	few	TGTGCCACCAGTGCCCTAGGACAGGAAAATTCCTACGAGCAGTACTTC	CATSALGQENSYEQYF
TRBJ1-2	NA	14	TRBV12-3/TRBV12-4	once	TGTGCCAGCAGTTTCGTTCTGGATAACTATGGCTACACCTTC	CASSFVLDNYGYTF
TRBJ1-2	NA	17	TRBV6-6	NA	TGTGCCAGCAGCTCGCGGGGCGGCCCGCGGTCGGGGTATAGCTACACCTTC	CASSSRGGPRSGYSYTF
TRBJ1-2	NA	14	TRBV4-3	NA	TGCGCCAGCAGCCAACTTATAGGGAACTATGGCTACACCTTC	CASSQLIGNYGYTF
TRBJ2-1	NA	15	TRBV15	NA	TGTGCCACCAGCAGAGATGTTGAGGGAGGTGGTGAGCAGTTCTTC	CATSRDVEGGGEQFF
TRBJ2-7	NA	16	TRBV9	NA	TGTGCCAGCAGCGGAGGTCTTGACACTAACTCCTACGAGCAGTACTTC	CASSGGLDTNSYEQYF
TRBJ1-2	NA	14	TRBV29-1	few	TGCAGCGTTGAAGAGGTGCGGTCGGGGTATGGCTACACCTTC	CSVEEVRSGYGYTF
TRBJ2-1	NA	17	TRBV5-1	NA	TGCGCCAGCAGCTCGGCCTCCGGGAGCAACTCCTACAATGAGCAGTTCTTC	CASSSASGSNSYNEQFF
TRBJ2-4	NA	18	TRBV28	NA	TGTGCCAGCAGTACGCGACAGGGCTTGGGGGAGGGCCGGAACATTCAGTACTTC	CASSTRQGLGEGRNIQYF
TRBJ2-4	NA	14	TRBV7-2	NA	TGTGCCAGCAGTCAATTTGGGGGCAAAAACATTCAGTACTTC	CASSQFGGKNIQYF
TRBJ1-2	NA	13	TRBV4-3	few	TGCGCCAGCAGCCAAGGGACAGAATATGGCTACACCTTC	CASSQGTEYGYTF
TRBJ2-7	NA	15	TRBV28	few	TGTGCCAGCAGTCCCCCCGGGGGTCGGGGCTACGAGCAGTACTTC	CASSPPGGRGYEQYF
TRBJ2-1	NA	15	TRBV29-1	once	TGCAGCGTTGAAGATGAGGGTTTGGCCTACAATGAGCAGTTCTTC	CSVEDEGLAYNEQFF
TRBJ2-1	TRBD2	16	TRBV5-1	few	TGCGCCAGCAGCTTGGGAGGCGGGAGGGCCTACAATGAGCAGTTCTTC	CASSLGGGRAYNEQFF
TRBJ2-7	NA	12	TRBV7-2	NA	TGTGCCAGCAGCTTAATGGTGAGCGAGCAGTACTTC	CASSLMVSEQYF
TRBJ2-3	TRBD2	15	TRBV7-2	few	TGTGCCAGCAGCTTTGGGACTAGCGGCACAGATACGCAGTATTTT	CASSFGTSGTDTQYF
TRBJ2-3	NA	17	TRBV28	many	TGTGCCAGCAGTCCAGTCCGGACTATCACAGGAACAGATACGCAGTATTTT	CASSPVRTITGTDTQYF
TRBJ2-1	NA	14	TRBV6-2/TRBV6-3	NA	TGTGCCAGCAGTCACAGGGACCCCTACAATGAGCAGTTCTTC	CASSHRDPYNEQFF
TRBJ1-6	NA	17	TRBV28	NA	TGTGCCAGCAGTTTAAGGTTAGTGGAAAGTGGTATGGACCCCCTCCACTTT	CASSLRLVESGMDPLHF
TRBJ2-5	NA	16	TRBV4-1	few	TGCGCCAGCAGCCAACCTACCCGGGACACACAAGAGACCCAGTACTTC	CASSQPTRDTQETQYF
TRBJ2-7	NA	14	TRBV6-2/TRBV6-3	NA	TGTGCCAGCACCTATGGAGGGAGACCCCTCGAGCAGTACTTC	CASTYGGRPLEQYF
TRBJ2-1	TRBD1	16	TRBV28	few	TGTGCCAGCAGTACCCTGACAGGGCGATCCTACAATGAGCAGTTCTTC	CASSTLTGRSYNEQFF
TRBJ1-2	TRBD1	16	TRBV20-1	NA	TGCAGTGCTAGACCATCCGGGACAGGGGGAAAGGGCGGCTACACCTTC	CSARPSGTGGKGGYTF
TRBJ2-3	TRBD1	16	TRBV27	few	TGTGCCAGCAGTCCGATGGACAGGGGGTACACAGATACGCAGTATTTT	CASSPMDRGYTDTQYF
TRBJ2-5	NA	19	TRBV27	NA	TGTGCCAGCAGTTCCCACAAATCTGACGGAAAAGAATACCAAGAGACCCAGTACTTC	CASSSHKSDGKEYQETQYF
TRBJ1-6	NA	14	TRBV5-7	few	TGTGCCAGCAGCGGAGACAGGAATAATTCACCCCTCCACTTT	CASSGDRNNSPLHF
TRBJ2-1	TRBD2	16	TRBV19	NA	TGTGCCAGTAATATAATCCCCACTAGCGGAAACAATGAGCAGTTCTTC	CASNIIPTSGNNEQFF
TRBJ1-4	TRBD1	14	TRBV19	NA	TGTGCTAGTAGCCGGGACAGGTTTAATGAAAAACTGTTTTTT	CASSRDRFNEKLFF
TRBJ2-5	NA	14	TRBV5-5	few	TGTGCCAGCAGCTTTCGAGGGGATCAAGAGACCCAGTACTTC	CASSFRGDQETQYF
TRBJ2-7	TRBD1	12	TRBV9	few	TGTGCCAGCAGCACAGGGGGCCACGAGCAGTACTTC	CASSTGGHEQYF
TRBJ2-1	TRBD2	17	TRBV7-2	NA	TGTGCCAGCAGCTTAGGACTAAGCGGGAGCTCCTACAATGAGCAGTTCTTC	CASSLGLSGSSYNEQFF
TRBJ1-4	TRBD1	14	TRBV29-1	NA	TGCAGCGTTGAAGAACAGGGGGGAAATGAAAAACGGTTTTTT	CSVEEQGGNEKRFF
TRBJ2-5	TRBD2	19	TRBV15	NA	TGTGCCACCAGCAGAGGACTAGCGGGAGGGTTTAGCAGGTTGGAGACCCAGTACTTC	CATSRGLAGGFSRLETQYF
TRBJ2-7	NA	13	TRBV20-1	NA	TGCAGTGCTAGAGCGGGACTGAACTACGAGCAGTACTTC	CSARAGLNYEQYF
TRBJ1-2	NA	13	TRBV5-5	NA	TGTGCCAGCAGCTTGACCACAGGATATGGCTACACCTTC	CASSLTTGYGYTF
TRBJ2-3	TRBD2	16	TRBV4-2	NA	TGTGCCAGCAGTCAGGTAGCGGGAGGTGGCACAGATACGCAGTATTTT	CASSQVAGGGTDTQYF
TRBJ2-1	NA	13	TRBV28	NA	TGTGCCAGCAGTTGGGACCGCAGGGGAGCGCAGTTCTTC	CASSWDRRGAQFF
TRBJ1-5	NA	16	TRBV12-3/TRBV12-4	once	TGTGCCAGCAGTTTAGGGGCAACGGGTAGCAATCAGCCCCAGCATTTT	CASSLGATGSNQPQHF
TRBJ1-2	NA	15	TRBV7-2	NA	TGTGCCAGCAGCTTAGGGAGCGGGTACGCTTCCGGCTACACCTTC	CASSLGSGYASGYTF
TRBJ2-1	NA	16	TRBV4-1	NA	TGCGCCAGCAGCCAAGTCGACATACCGAGTTACAATGAGCAGTTCTTC	CASSQVDIPSYNEQFF
TRBJ1-5	NA	16	TRBV27	NA	TGTGCCAGCAGCTCCGGGACTCAGGGAGGCAATCAGCCCCAGCATTTT	CASSSGTQGGNQPQHF
TRBJ2-5	NA	15	TRBV14	NA	TGTGCCAGCAGCCAAGGTTGGGGAGTTCAAGAGACCCAGTACTTC	CASSQGWGVQETQYF
TRBJ2-3	TRBD1	15	TRBV20-1	NA	TGCAGTGCTAGAGATCGGGGACAGGGTGCAGATACGCAGTATTTT	CSARDRGQGADTQYF
TRBJ2-7	TRBD2	16	TRBV5-1	few	TGCGCCAGCAGCCCACCACTAGCGGGGAAACAATACGAGCAGTACTTC	CASSPPLAGKQYEQYF
TRBJ2-2	TRBD2	16	TRBV20-1	NA	TGCAGTGCTAGAGACGGTAGCGGGAGCGTGGCCGGGGAGCTGTTTTTT	CSARDGSGSVAGELFF
TRBJ2-1	NA	14	TRBV19	NA	TGTGCCAGTAGTATTGCCCTCGGTGCCGATGAGCAGTTCTTC	CASSIALGADEQFF
TRBJ2-5	TRBD1	15	TRBV10-2	NA	TGCGCCAGCAGTGTTGGGACAGGGGCCCAAGAGACCCAGTACTTC	CASSVGTGAQETQYF
TRBJ2-7	TRBD2	16	TRBV3-1	NA	TGTGCCAGCAGCCGCTCCGAGCGGGAGTCTGTCTACGAGCAGTACTTC	CASSRSERESVYEQYF
TRBJ2-5	TRBD2	17	TRBV7-2	NA	TGTGCCAGCAGTCCTAAGAAGGGGACTAGCGGGGGCGAGACCCAGTACTTC	CASSPKKGTSGGETQYF
TRBJ1-5	NA	14	TRBV20-1	few	TGCAGTGCTAGTTTAAACGCAGGGGATCAGCCCCAGCATTTT	CSASLNAGDQPQHF
TRBJ2-7	TRBD1	19	TRBV4-1	NA	TGCGCCAGCAGCCACGGTCTAACCTCTCCGGGACAGGGGGTAGACGAGCAGTACTTC	CASSHGLTSPGQGVDEQYF
TRBJ2-1	NA	13	TRBV20-1	few	TGCAGTGCTAAGCGACCACTAAATAATGGGCAGTTCTTC	CSAKRPLNNGQFF